This TCR beta chain was documented in a study of T-cell reconstitution after alpha-beta-depleted transplantation in children. Findings and limits, study-wide: In patients about two months after transplant, alpha-beta T cells reportedly arose from several hundred expanded graft clones.

Molecular barcoding with unique molecular identifiers was used for the TCRbeta library. TCRdb recomputed calls from the PCR reads with MiXCR, one row per CDR3 protein. The top ten hold about 2.2% of the sample, which has fewer than 700,000 distinct CDR3 sequences, around 13% seen once. The CDR3 contains 14 residues. Germline V lookup: CDR1 SQVTM, CDR2 ANQGSEA. Trimming left V 7 bases short and J 1 base short, with 17 bases between. On this clonotype itself: The antigen remains unidentified.

This chain links TRBV29-1 with TRBJ2-7; D perhaps matches TRBD1 (6 bases). The input for sequencing was PBMCs, mostly from graft donor cells, taken 360 days after TCRalphabeta/CD19-depleted stem cell transplant. This TCR was sampled from a male patient younger than 18 who had a stem cell transplant for acute myeloid leukemia, so the T cells may come from the graft donor. The CDR3 reads CSALRTGQSYEQYF. For the CDR3, the DNA is TGCAGCGCCCTTCGAACTGGACAGTCCTACGAGCAGTACTTC.